What follows is one TCR beta chain and its context. This receptor's antigen is unknown. Per-base quality was not reported, and no clone a single base away is much larger than it. The data originate from a study of T cell changes during pregnancy in multiple sclerosis (dated by TCRdb to the late 2010s). Background on the whole study: The study examined how the T cell repertoire changed over the course of pregnancy in women with multiple sclerosis.

Library preparation used the immunoSEQ multiplex PCR assay. The clones in this table, taken by TCRdb from immuneACCESS, are in-frame only. Not every clone is retained; where verified, under half of the shortfall comes from an unresolved V gene, and the cause of the rest is unknown. This sample has about 43,000 clones in its table, and roughly 88% of those were observed once. Roughly 1.5% of the sample is in the top ten clones. As encoded in the germline V gene, CDR1 is KGHSH while CDR2 is LQKENI. Including cysteine and phenylalanine, the CDR3 has 17 amino acids. Kept here is only the CDR3 DNA, which spans 51 bases and is read in frame from base 1. Germline trimming amounts to 3 bases on V and 4 bases on J, with 13 as the count of junction bases outside the gene matches.

This TCR was recovered from a female donor with multiple sclerosis, enrolled in a pregnancy study. Sequenced sample: PBMCs (not recorded whether the cells were cultured). Here the chain combines TRBV18 and TRBJ2-5, and 8 bases in between align with TRBD2. The sequence in DNA is TGTGCCAGCTCACCCCGATATCAGCGGGAGAAACTAGAGACCCAGTACTTC. Its protein is CASSPRYQREKLETQYF.